These 15 T cell receptor beta chains were sequenced from one sample in a study of T-cell memory formation after mild COVID-19. TCRdb called the 5' RACE reads again in MiXCR, with one record for every CDR3 protein. Among approximately 100,000 distinct CDR3 sequences listed, about 15% were seen once. The sample taken for sequencing was PBMCs or a T cell subset sorted from them (not recorded which). The receptors were gathered from an adult woman who had mild COVID-19 (a few samples of this study predate the infection). Cell type and time point are not known.

This rearrangement joins TRBV30 to TRBJ2-7, with a possible D match to TRBD2 (5 bases). The germline V gene encodes CDR1 GTSNPN and CDR2 SVGIG (reference sequence). Trimming stripped 4 bases from V and 7 bases from J, with 20 bases between. There are 14 residues in the CDR3. CDR3 nucleotides: TGTGCCTGGACCGAAGGCAGAGGGCTGGTAGAGCAGTACTTC. The encoded protein is CAWTEGRGLVEQYF.

This chain joins TRBV5-1 and TRBJ2-7, with 7 bases lining up with TRBD1. The germline V gene has CDR1 SGHRS and CDR2 YFSETQ. V lost 3 bases to trimming and J lost 4 bases; unmatched junction nucleotides: 4. This CDR3 comprises 13 residues. CDR3 protein: CASSWGTVYEQYF. CDR3 coding DNA: TGCGCCAGCAGCTGGGGGACAGTATACGAGCAGTACTTC.

This clonotype was seen more than once but under ten times. The V and J genes are TRBV4-3 and TRBJ1-4; D gene ambiguous. The CDR3 consists of 15 residues. Germline assignment: CDR1 LGHNA and CDR2 YSLEER. The ends were cut back, 0 bases at V and 8 bases at J, with 13 bases in the middle. The CDR3 loop reads CASSQDGGQSEKLFF. Here the CDR3 DNA reads TGCGCCAGCAGCCAAGACGGTGGGCAGAGCGAAAAACTGTTTTTT.

This rearrangement joins TRBV20-1 to TRBJ2-1, with D uncertain. V was pared by 0 bases and J by 8 bases, with 11 bases between. The germline CDR1 and CDR2 sequences are DFQATT and SNEGSKA (reference sequence). This CDR3 comprises 13 residues. In nucleotides, the CDR3 is TGCAGTGCTAGAGATCGAAGCGCCCATGAGCAGTTCTTC. Translated, it gives CSARDRSAHEQFF.

V and J are TRBV20-1 and TRBJ2-1, with 11 bases aligning to TRBD2. V shed 2 bases and J 5 bases; nucleotides not matched to a gene: 14. Germline lookup yields CDR1 DFQATT and CDR2 SNEGSKA (reference sequence). CDR3 length: 18 amino acids. The CDR3 coding sequence is TGCAGTGCTAGACTGCGGGGGGTACTAGCGGGAGAAGACAATGAGCAGTTCTTC. This gives the protein CSARLRGVLAGEDNEQFF.

V and J are TRBV23-1 and TRBJ2-7; D remains ambiguous. TRBV23-1 belongs to the ORF category, with a function that is uncertain. V lost 8 bases and J lost 7, with 12 bases in between. The CDR3 is made up of 11 amino acids. CDR3 sequence (DNA): TGCGCCAGCCGCGGTCCCTTGGAGCAGTACTTC. Translating it yields CASRGPLEQYF.

This sequence joins TRBV7-2 and TRBJ2-1; D call uncertain. The CDR3 loop spans 12 amino acids. CDR1 is SGHTA, CDR2 FQGNSA, per germline. V lost 3 bases and J 11 bases, leaving 11 bases between the germline ends. CDR3 protein: CASSFLTQQQFF. The CDR3 nucleotides are TGTGCCAGCAGCTTCTTAACCCAGCAGCAGTTCTTC.

The rearrangement uses TRBV9 and TRBJ2-7; D is unresolved. The germline gives CDR1 SGDLS, CDR2 YYNGEE. Trimming removed 4 bases from V and 1 base from J, with 12 bases in between. The CDR3 is 14 residues long. The CDR3 nucleotides are TGTGCCAGCAGCCCACTCGACCTATCCTACGAGCAGTACTTC. It encodes CASSPLDLSYEQYF.

The chain recombines TRBV6-1 with TRBJ2-5; TRBD1 matches 8 bases. Trimming at V came to 3 bases and at J to 1 base, leaving 16 bases not matched to a gene. CDR1 is MNHNS, CDR2 SASEGT, per germline. The CDR3 is made up of 19 amino acids. CDR3 residues: CASSETHWTGNWFQETQYF. CDR3 in DNA: TGTGCCAGCAGTGAGACTCATTGGACAGGGAATTGGTTCCAAGAGACCCAGTACTTC.

This clonotype has more than one count but fewer than ten. The chain carries TRBV12-3 or TRBV12-4 and TRBJ1-1; 8 nucleotides match TRBD1. The CDR3 consists of 12 residues. Trimming took 7 bases from V and 6 from J; bases not matched to a gene: 4. The CDR3 spells CASTTGGSEAFF. CDR3 DNA: TGTGCCAGCACCACAGGGGGGTCTGAAGCTTTCTTT.

In this sample, this clonotype turned up many times. The rearrangement links TRBV12-3 or TRBV12-4 to TRBJ1-1; tentative D call: TRBD1 (6 bases). The CDR3 is made up of 15 amino acids. The ends were cut back, 6 bases at V and 0 bases at J, with 14 bases in the middle. CDR3 amino acids: CASSPVGGLNTEAFF. DNA for the CDR3: TGTGCCAGCAGCCCGGTCGGGGGCTTGAACACTGAAGCTTTCTTT.

This clonotype came up a few times. This sequence joins TRBV7-9 and TRBJ2-7; 13 bases fit TRBD2. Germline values: CDR1 SEHNR, CDR2 FQNEAQ (reference sequence). The V and J ends lost 2 bases and 2 bases, in that order; junction bases with no gene match: 9. The CDR3 is 18 residues long. CDR3 nucleotides: TGTGCCAGCAGCTTACCGGGACTAGCGGGACGAGGGACCTACGAGCAGTACTTC. Translating it yields CASSLPGLAGRGTYEQYF.

The chain is built from TRBV30 and TRBJ2-1; D tentatively fits TRBD1 or TRBD2 (5 bases each). The CDR3 is 13 amino acids. Germline V gene data show CDR1 as GTSNPN and CDR2 as SVGIG (reference sequence). V was clipped by 3 bases and J by 5 bases, with 11 bases between them. The CDR3 coding sequence is TGTGCCTGGAGGGGACGAGGACACAATGAGCAGTTCTTC. Protein: CAWRGRGHNEQFF.

This clonotype has more than one count but fewer than ten. The chain is built from TRBV5-1 and TRBJ2-7, with 9 bases fitting TRBD1. Trimming removed 3 bases from V and 3 bases from J; junction bases left unmatched: 7. In germline, CDR1 is SGHRS, CDR2 YFSETQ. The CDR3 is 15 residues long. DNA for the CDR3: TGCGCCAGCAGCTCCCGACAGGGGGTCTACTACGAGCAGTACTTC. It yields the protein CASSSRQGVYYEQYF.

Only a few counts were recorded for this clonotype. The chain joins TRBV27 to TRBJ2-5; 9 bases are a match to TRBD1. The CDR3 consists of 15 residues. Germline V CDR1 and CDR2: MNHEY, SMNVEV (reference sequence). V was pared by 5 bases and J by 5 bases, with 9 bases of the junction left unmatched. In nucleotides, the CDR3 is TGTGCCAGCAGTCCCCCGGACAGGGGATGGGAGACCCAGTACTTC. Translating it yields CASSPPDRGWETQYF.